A selection of T cell receptor beta chains follows, all from one sample in a study of cytomegalovirus exposure and HLA in healthy donors. Repertoires were generated with immunoSEQ multiplex PCR, while TCRdb's copy carries only in-frame clones and drops some. The sample consists of approximately 60,000 clones, 80% to 85% of them appearing once. Sequencing was carried out using PBMCs. The receptors come from a man aged 30 to 45 in good health and CMV-seronegative. Each CDR3 is given with its conserved first and last residue. Each record gives: D gene, clone size, V gene, J gene, CDR3 protein, CDR3 DNA. A D gene is named only where the DNA matches it firmly. Size is omitted from some rows. Given values are once, few, many or a class for expanded clones.

.,.,TRBV7-2,TRBJ2-5,CASSSGYQETQYF,TGTGCCAGCAGCTCCGGGTACCAAGAGACCCAGTACTTC
.,.,TRBV4-1,TRBJ2-2,CASSQVAGKHTGELFF,TGCGCCAGCAGCCAAGTTGCGGGGAAACACACCGGGGAGCTGTTTTTT
TRBD2,.,TRBV2,TRBJ2-4,CASGRVSGVYF,TGTGCCAGCGGGAGGGTCAGCGGGGTTTACTTC
TRBD2,.,TRBV7-9,TRBJ2-3,CASSLSGGSVDTQYF,TGTGCCAGCAGCCTAAGTGGCGGGAGTGTAGATACGCAGTATTTT
TRBD1,.,TRBV7-7,TRBJ1-3,CASSSGTGPGNTIYF,TGTGCTAGCAGCTCCGGGACAGGGCCTGGAAACACCATATATTTT
.,.,TRBV6-5,TRBJ1-6,CASSYSRQVINSPLHF,TGTGCCAGCAGTTACTCTCGACAAGTAATCAATTCCCCCCTCCACTTT
.,.,TRBV14,TRBJ1-6,CASSSQVGVSPLHF,TGTGCCAGCAGCTCCCAGGTCGGGGTTTCCCCCCTCCACTTT
.,.,TRBV15,TRBJ1-2,CATSSVRAGGYTF,TGTGCCACCAGCAGTGTGCGGGCGGGCGGCTACACCTTC
.,once,TRBV10-1,TRBJ2-3,CASSLAAADTQYF,TGCGCCAGCAGTTTGGCGGCGGCAGATACGCAGTATTTT
.,.,TRBV7-2,TRBJ2-1,CASSLGFRGSYNEQFF,TGTGCCAGCAGCTTAGGGTTTAGGGGCTCCTACAATGAGCAGTTCTTC
.,once,TRBV6-5,TRBJ1-1,CASSGQPQNTEAFF,TGTGCCAGCAGCGGACAACCTCAGAACACTGAAGCTTTCTTT
TRBD1,.,TRBV5-1,TRBJ1-1,CASSTGQGGGTEAFF,TGCGCCAGCAGCACCGGACAGGGTGGTGGCACTGAAGCTTTCTTT
.,.,TRBV7-8,TRBJ1-2,CASSLGRDYGYTF,TGTGCCAGCAGCTTAGGGAGAGACTATGGCTACACCTTC
.,few,TRBV2,TRBJ2-3,CASSRDTSTDTQYF,TGTGCCAGCAGCCGGGACACTAGCACAGATACGCAGTATTTT
TRBD1,few,TRBV6-1,TRBJ2-2,CASSQGPTGGVAGELFF,TGTGCCAGCAGTCAAGGACCCACAGGGGGCGTCGCCGGGGAGCTGTTTTTT
TRBD2,.,TRBV27,TRBJ2-3,CASRPGLPTDTQYF,TGTGCCAGCAGGCCGGGACTACCCACAGATACGCAGTATTTT
TRBD1,.,TRBV28,TRBJ1-4,CASREGQAAREKLFF,TGTGCCAGCAGGGAGGGACAGGCGGCACGGGAAAAACTGTTTTTT
TRBD1,.,TRBV6-5,TRBJ1-1,CASSYSVRGSGTEAFF,TGTGCCAGCAGTTACTCGGTCAGGGGGTCTGGCACTGAAGCTTTCTTT
.,.,TRBV6-1,TRBJ1-4,CASSRDRRNEKLFF,TGTGCCAGCAGTCGAGACAGGAGAAATGAAAAACTGTTTTTT
TRBD2,.,TRBV18,TRBJ2-1,CASSPRAKASGSYNEQFF,TGTGCCAGCTCACCACGAGCTAAGGCTAGCGGGAGCTACAATGAGCAGTTCTTC
.,.,TRBV19,TRBJ1-1,CASSTPGGTNTEAFF,TGTGCCAGTAGTACCCCGGGGGGCACAAACACTGAAGCTTTCTTT
.,.,TRBV4-2,TRBJ1-2,CASSQELTGIGGYTF,TGTGCCAGCAGCCAAGAGTTAACAGGGATAGGGGGCTACACCTTC
.,.,TRBV5-6,TRBJ2-7,CASSLTGMDEQYF,TGTGCCAGCAGCTTGACAGGGATGGACGAGCAGTACTTC
.,once,TRBV7-6,TRBJ1-1,CASSLDDTPNTEAFF,TGTGCCAGCAGCTTAGACGACACACCGAACACTGAAGCTTTCTTT
.,.,TRBV15,TRBJ1-2,CATSRGGGEGYTF,TGTGCCACCAGCAGAGGGGGAGGGGAAGGCTACACCTTC
TRBD2,.,TRBV15,TRBJ2-5,CATSRDNWASGGAVETQYF,TGTGCCACCAGCAGAGATAATTGGGCTAGCGGGGGGGCCGTGGAGACCCAGTACTTC
TRBD2,.,TRBV10-3,TRBJ2-7,CAISEAGVRDPYF,TGTGCCATCAGTGAGGCGGGGGTGAGAGATCCGTACTTC
.,.,TRBV5-1,TRBJ2-1,CASSLVASGGYNEQFF,TGCGCCAGCAGCTTGGTGGCCAGCGGTGGCTACAATGAGCAGTTCTTC
TRBD1,.,TRBV5-8,TRBJ2-3,CASSFGGDRGFFTDTQYF,TGTGCCAGCAGCTTCGGGGGGGACAGGGGCTTTTTCACAGATACGCAGTATTTT
TRBD2,.,TRBV7-2,TRBJ2-1,CASSPQLAGDYNEQFF,TGTGCCAGCAGCCCTCAACTAGCGGGGGACTACAATGAGCAGTTCTTC
TRBD1,.,TRBV29-1,TRBJ2-5,CSVIQGARETQYF,TGCAGCGTCATACAGGGGGCAAGGGAGACCCAGTACTTC
.,.,TRBV27,TRBJ1-2,CASSLQGAPGYTF,TGTGCCAGCAGTTTACAAGGGGCGCCTGGCTACACCTTC
.,.,TRBV5-4,TRBJ2-1,CASSLSSGAYNEQFF,TGTGCCAGCAGCTTGAGTAGCGGAGCGTACAATGAGCAGTTCTTC
.,.,TRBV4-3,TRBJ2-1,CASSQETSYEQFF,TGCGCCAGCAGCCAAGAGACTAGTTATGAGCAGTTCTTC
.,.,TRBV4-2,TRBJ2-2,CASSQDWVGTRGGELFF,TGTGCCAGCAGCCAAGATTGGGTTGGTACCCGGGGAGGGGAGCTGTTTTTT
.,.,TRBV5-1,TRBJ2-7,CASSLEPGPDEQYF,TGCGCCAGCAGCTTGGAACCAGGGCCCGACGAGCAGTACTTC
TRBD1,.,TRBV28,TRBJ1-2,CASSKTGGYGYTF,TGTGCCAGCAGCAAAACAGGGGGCTATGGCTACACCTTC
TRBD1,.,TRBV29-1,TRBJ1-2,CSTAPGTANYGYTF,TGCAGCACTGCTCCTGGGACAGCTAACTATGGCTACACCTTC
.,.,TRBV15,TRBJ2-3,CATSPDYLTDTQYF,TGTGCCACCAGCCCCGACTACCTCACAGATACGCAGTATTTT
TRBD1,.,TRBV25-1,TRBJ1-2,CASSSLRATGTHNYGYTF,TGTGCCAGCAGTTCTCTTAGGGCGACAGGGACCCATAACTATGGCTACACCTTC
.,.,TRBV7-8,TRBJ2-2,CASSLRAVRGTGELFF,TGTGCCAGCAGCTTAAGGGCCGTAAGGGGCACCGGGGAGCTGTTTTTT
TRBD2,.,TRBV4-1,TRBJ2-1,CASSPRGARGLAENEQFF,TGCGCCAGCAGCCCAAGAGGGGCTCGGGGACTAGCGGAAAATGAGCAGTTCTTC
.,.,TRBV9,TRBJ1-6,CASSDPPGSSYNSPLHF,TGTGCCAGCAGCGATCCTCCCGGGAGCTCCTATAATTCACCCCTCCACTTT
TRBD2,.,TRBV2,TRBJ2-7,CASSGTSGRSEQYF,TGTGCCAGCAGCGGGACTAGCGGGAGGAGCGAGCAGTACTTC
.,.,TRBV4-3,TRBJ2-7,CASSQDGDSMGPRQYF,TGCGCCAGCAGCCAAGATGGGGATAGCATGGGGCCACGGCAGTACTTC
TRBD1,.,TRBV19,TRBJ1-6,CASSMADRGPPLHF,TGTGCCAGTAGTATGGCGGACAGGGGGCCACCCCTCCACTTT
.,.,TRBV11-3,TRBJ1-1,CASSHHRDTEAFF,TGTGCCAGCAGCCACCATCGGGACACTGAAGCTTTCTTT
.,.,TRBV30,TRBJ1-6,CAWMGQLNSPLHF,TGTGCCTGGATGGGACAATTAAATTCACCCCTCCACTTT